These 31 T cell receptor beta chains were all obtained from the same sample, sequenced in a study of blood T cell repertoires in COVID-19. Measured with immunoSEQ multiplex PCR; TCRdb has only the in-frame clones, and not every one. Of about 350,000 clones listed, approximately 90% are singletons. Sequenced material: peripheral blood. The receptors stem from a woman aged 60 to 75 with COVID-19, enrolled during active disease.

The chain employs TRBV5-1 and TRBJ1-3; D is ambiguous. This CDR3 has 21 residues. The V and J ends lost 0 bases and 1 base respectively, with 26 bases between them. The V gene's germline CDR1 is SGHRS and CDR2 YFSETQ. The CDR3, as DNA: TGCGCCAGCAGCTTGGAAGATCGAGGGCCTCAAGCCCTCTATTCTGGAAACACCATATATTTT. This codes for CASSLEDRGPQALYSGNTIYF.

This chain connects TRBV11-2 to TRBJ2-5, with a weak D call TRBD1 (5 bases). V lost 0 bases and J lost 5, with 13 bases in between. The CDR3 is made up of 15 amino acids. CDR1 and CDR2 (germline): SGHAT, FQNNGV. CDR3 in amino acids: CASSLDGRVAETQYF. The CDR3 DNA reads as TGTGCCAGCAGCTTAGACGGCAGGGTGGCGGAGACCCAGTACTTC.

CDR3: CASSLNVAGELFF. The CDR3 DNA is TGTGCCAGCAGCTTAAACGTTGCGGGGGAGCTGTTTTTT. This sequence joins TRBV7-9 and TRBJ2-2; D uncertain. Trimming pared 2 bases from V and 8 bases from J, leaving 9 bases between. The germline V gene encodes CDR1 SEHNR and CDR2 FQNEAQ (reference sequence). The CDR3 has 13 amino acids. Full variable domain (missing parts from reference TRBV7-9 and TRBJ2-2): DTGVSQNPRHKITKRGQNVTFRCDPISEHNRLYWYRQTLGQGPEFLTYFQNEAQLEKSRLLSDRFSAERPKGSFSTLEIQRTEQGDSAMYLCASSLNVAGELFFGEGSRLTVL.

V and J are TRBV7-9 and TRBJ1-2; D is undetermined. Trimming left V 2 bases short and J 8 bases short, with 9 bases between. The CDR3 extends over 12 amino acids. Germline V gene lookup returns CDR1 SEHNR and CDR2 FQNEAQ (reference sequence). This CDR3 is CASSLNSLGYTF. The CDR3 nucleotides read TGTGCCAGCAGCTTAAATAGCTTGGGCTACACCTTC.

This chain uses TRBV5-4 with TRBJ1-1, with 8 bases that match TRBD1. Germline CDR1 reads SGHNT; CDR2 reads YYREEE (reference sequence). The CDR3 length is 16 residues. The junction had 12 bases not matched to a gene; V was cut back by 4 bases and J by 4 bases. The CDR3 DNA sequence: TGTGCCAGCAGCGGTCCGGACAGGGCGATGTTCACTGAAGCTTTCTTT. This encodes CASSGPDRAMFTEAFF. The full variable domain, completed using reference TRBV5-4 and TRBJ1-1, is ETGVTQSPTHLIKTRGQQVTLRCSSQSGHNTVSWYQQALGQGPQFIFQYYREEENGRGNFPPRFSGLQFPNYSSELNVNALELDDSALYLCASSGPDRAMFTEAFFGQGTRLTVV.

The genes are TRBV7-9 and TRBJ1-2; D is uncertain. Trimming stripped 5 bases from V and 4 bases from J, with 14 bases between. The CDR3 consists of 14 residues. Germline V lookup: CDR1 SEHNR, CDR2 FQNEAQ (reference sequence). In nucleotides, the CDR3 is TGTGCCAGCAGCCCCATGCGGGCGGGCTATGGCTACACCTTC. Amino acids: CASSPMRAGYGYTF. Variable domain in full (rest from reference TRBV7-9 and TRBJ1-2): DTGVSQNPRHKITKRGQNVTFRCDPISEHNRLYWYRQTLGQGPEFLTYFQNEAQLEKSRLLSDRFSAERPKGSFSTLEIQRTEQGDSAMYLCASSPMRAGYGYTFGSGTRLTVV.

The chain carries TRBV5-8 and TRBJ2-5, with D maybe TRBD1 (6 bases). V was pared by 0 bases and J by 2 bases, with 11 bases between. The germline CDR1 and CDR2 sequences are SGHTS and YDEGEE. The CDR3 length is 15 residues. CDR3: CASSLGAGVQETQYF. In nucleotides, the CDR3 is TGTGCCAGCAGCTTGGGGGCAGGGGTTCAAGAGACCCAGTACTTC.

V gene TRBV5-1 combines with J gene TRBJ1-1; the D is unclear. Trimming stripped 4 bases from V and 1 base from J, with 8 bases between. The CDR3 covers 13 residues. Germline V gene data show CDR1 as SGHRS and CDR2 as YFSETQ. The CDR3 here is CASSLRRNTEAFF. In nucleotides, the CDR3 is TGCGCCAGCAGCCTCAGGCGGAACACTGAAGCTTTCTTT.

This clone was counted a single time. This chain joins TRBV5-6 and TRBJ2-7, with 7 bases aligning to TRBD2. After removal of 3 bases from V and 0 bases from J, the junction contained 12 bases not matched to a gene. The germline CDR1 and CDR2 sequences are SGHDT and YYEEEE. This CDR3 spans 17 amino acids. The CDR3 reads CASSSSPGRGSSYEQYF. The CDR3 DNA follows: TGTGCCAGCAGCTCCTCCCCGGGGCGGGGGAGCTCCTACGAGCAGTACTTC.

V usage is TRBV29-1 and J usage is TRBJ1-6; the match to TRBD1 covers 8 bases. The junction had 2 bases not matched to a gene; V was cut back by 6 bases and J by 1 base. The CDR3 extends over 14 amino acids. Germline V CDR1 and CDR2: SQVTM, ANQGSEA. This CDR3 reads CSVDRVSYNSPLHF. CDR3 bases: TGCAGCGTGGACAGGGTATCCTATAATTCACCCCTCCACTTT.

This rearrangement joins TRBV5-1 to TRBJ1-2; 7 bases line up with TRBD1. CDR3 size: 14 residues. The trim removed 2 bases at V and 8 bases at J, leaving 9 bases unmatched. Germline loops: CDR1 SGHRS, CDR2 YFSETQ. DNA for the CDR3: TGCGCCAGCAGCTTCGGACAGGCCTTCGGGGGCTACACCTTC. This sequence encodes CASSFGQAFGGYTF.

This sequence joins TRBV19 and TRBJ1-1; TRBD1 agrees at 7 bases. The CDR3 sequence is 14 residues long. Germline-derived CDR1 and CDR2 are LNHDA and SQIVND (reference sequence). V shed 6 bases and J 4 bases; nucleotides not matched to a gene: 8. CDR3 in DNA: TGTGCCAGTAGAGAGGGGGCATCTTTCACTGAAGCTTTCTTT. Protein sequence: CASREGASFTEAFF.

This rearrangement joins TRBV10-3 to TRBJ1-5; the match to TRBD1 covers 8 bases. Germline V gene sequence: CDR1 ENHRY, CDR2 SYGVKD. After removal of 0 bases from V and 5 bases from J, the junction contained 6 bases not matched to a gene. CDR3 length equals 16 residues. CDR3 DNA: TGTGCCATCAGTGAGTCTGACAGGGGTTTCGATCAGCCCCAGCATTTT. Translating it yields CAISESDRGFDQPQHF.

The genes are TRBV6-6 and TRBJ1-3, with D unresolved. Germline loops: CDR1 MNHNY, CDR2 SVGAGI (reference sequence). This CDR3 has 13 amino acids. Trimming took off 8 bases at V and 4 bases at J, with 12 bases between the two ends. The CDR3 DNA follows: TGTGCCAGCGGTCTAGAATCAGGAAACACCATATATTTT. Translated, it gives CASGLESGNTIYF.

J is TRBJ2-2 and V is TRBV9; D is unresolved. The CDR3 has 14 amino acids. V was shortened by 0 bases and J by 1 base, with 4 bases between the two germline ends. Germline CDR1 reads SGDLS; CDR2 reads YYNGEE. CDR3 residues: CASSVGQNTGELFF. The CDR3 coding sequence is TGTGCCAGCAGCGTAGGACAGAACACCGGGGAGCTGTTTTTT.

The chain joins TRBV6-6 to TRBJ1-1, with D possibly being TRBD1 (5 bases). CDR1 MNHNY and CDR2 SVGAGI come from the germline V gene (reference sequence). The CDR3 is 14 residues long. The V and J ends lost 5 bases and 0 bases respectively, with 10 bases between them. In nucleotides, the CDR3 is TGTGCCAGCAGTCCCGGGGGTTTGAACACTGAAGCTTTCTTT. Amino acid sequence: CASSPGGLNTEAFF.

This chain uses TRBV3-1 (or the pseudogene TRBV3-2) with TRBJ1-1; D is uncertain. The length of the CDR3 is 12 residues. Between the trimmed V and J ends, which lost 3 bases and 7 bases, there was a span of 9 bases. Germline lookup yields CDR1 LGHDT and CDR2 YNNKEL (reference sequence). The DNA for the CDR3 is TGTGCCAGCAGCCATTTTGGCCGTGAAGCTTTCTTT. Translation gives CASSHFGREAFF.

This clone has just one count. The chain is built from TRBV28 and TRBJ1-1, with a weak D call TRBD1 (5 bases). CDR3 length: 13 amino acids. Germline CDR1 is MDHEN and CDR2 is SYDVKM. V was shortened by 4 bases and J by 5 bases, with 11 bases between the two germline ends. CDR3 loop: CASSSPGLTEAFF. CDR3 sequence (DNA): TGTGCCAGCAGTTCACCAGGGTTGACTGAAGCTTTCTTT. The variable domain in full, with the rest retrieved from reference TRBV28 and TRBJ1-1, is DVKVTQSSRYLVKRTGEKVFLECVQDMDHENMFWYRQDPGLGLRLIYFSYDVKMKEKGDIPEGYSVSREKKERFSLILESASTNQTSMYLCASSSPGLTEAFFGQGTRLTVV.

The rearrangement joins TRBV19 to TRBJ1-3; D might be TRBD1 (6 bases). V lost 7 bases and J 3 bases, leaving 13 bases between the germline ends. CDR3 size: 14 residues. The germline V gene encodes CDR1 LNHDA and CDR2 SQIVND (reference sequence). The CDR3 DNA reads TGTGCCAGTAACGCGGGGGCGAGTGGAAACACCATATATTTT. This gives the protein CASNAGASGNTIYF. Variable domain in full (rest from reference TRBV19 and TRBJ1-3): DGGITQSPKYLFRKEGQNVTLSCEQNLNHDAMYWYRQDPGQGLRLIYYSQIVNDFQKGDIAEGYSVSREKKESFPLTVTSAQKNPTAFYLCASNAGASGNTIYFGEGSWLTVV.

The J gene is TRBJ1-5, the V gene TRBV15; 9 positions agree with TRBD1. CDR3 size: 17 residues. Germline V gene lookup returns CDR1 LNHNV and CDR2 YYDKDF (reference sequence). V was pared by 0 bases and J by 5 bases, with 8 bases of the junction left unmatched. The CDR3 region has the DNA TGTGCCACCAGCAGAGATCGGACAGGGGAGCACGATCAGCCCCAGCATTTT. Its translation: CATSRDRTGEHDQPQHF.

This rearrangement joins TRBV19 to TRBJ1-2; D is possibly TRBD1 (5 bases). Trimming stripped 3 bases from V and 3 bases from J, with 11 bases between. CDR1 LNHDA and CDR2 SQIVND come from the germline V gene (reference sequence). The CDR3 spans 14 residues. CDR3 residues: CASSMAGLYYGYTF. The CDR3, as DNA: TGTGCCAGTAGTATGGCAGGGTTATACTATGGCTACACCTTC.

The CDR3 region has the DNA TGTGCCAGCAGCGGGTTCCGGGGGTCCTACAATGAGCAGTTCTTC. Translating it yields CASSGFRGSYNEQFF. The chain joins TRBV9 to TRBJ2-1, with D maybe TRBD2 (6 bases). Germline V lookup: CDR1 SGDLS, CDR2 YYNGEE. The CDR3 has 15 amino acids. V gave up 3 bases and J gave up 1 base, with 11 bases separating them.

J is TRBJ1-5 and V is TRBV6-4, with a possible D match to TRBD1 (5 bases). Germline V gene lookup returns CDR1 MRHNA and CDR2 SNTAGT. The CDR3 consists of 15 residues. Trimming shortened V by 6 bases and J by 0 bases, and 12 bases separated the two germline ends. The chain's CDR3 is CASRQEGYSNQPQHF. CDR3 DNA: TGTGCCAGCAGACAGGAAGGGTATAGCAATCAGCCCCAGCATTTT.

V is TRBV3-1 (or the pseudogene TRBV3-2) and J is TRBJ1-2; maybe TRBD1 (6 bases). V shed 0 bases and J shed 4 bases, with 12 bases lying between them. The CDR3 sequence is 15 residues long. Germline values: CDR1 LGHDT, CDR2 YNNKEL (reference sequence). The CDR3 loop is CASSQDARTVYGYTF. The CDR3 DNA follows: TGTGCCAGCAGCCAAGACGCCCGGACAGTCTATGGCTACACCTTC.

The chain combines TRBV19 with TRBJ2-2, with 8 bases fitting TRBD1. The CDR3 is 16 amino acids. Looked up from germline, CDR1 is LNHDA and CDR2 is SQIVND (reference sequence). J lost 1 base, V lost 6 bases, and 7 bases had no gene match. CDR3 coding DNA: TGTGCCAGTAGCAAACAAACAGGGGGGAACACCGGGGAGCTGTTTTTT. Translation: CASSKQTGGNTGELFF.

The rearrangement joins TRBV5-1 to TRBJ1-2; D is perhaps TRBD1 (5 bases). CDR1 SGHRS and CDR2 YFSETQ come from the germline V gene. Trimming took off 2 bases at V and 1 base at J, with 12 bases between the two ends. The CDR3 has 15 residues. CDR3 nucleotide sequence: TGCGCCAGCAGCTTTGGGGGGACGGATAACTATGGCTACACCTTC. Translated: CASSFGGTDNYGYTF.

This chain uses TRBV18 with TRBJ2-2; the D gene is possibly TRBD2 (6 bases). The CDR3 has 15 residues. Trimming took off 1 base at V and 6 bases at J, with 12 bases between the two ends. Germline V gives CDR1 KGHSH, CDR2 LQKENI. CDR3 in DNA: TGTGCCAGCTCACCACGCGGGGATCACGCCGGGGAGCTGTTTTTT. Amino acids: CASSPRGDHAGELFF.

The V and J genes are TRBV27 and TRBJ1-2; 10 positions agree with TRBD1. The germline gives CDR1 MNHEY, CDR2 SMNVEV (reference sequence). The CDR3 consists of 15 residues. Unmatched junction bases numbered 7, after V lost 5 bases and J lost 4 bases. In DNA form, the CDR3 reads TGTGCCAGCAGTCCCTCGGGACAGGGGACCTATGGCTACACCTTC. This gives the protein CASSPSGQGTYGYTF.

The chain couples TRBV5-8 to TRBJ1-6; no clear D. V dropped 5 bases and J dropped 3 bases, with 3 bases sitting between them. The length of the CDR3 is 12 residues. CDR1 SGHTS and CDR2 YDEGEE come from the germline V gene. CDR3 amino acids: CASSYYNSPLHF. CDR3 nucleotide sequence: TGTGCCAGCAGTTACTATAATTCACCCCTCCACTTT.

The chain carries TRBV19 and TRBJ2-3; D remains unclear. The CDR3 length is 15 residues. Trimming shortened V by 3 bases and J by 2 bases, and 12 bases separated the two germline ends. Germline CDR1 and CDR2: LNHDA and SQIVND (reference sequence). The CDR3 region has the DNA TGTGCCAGTAGTATTGATTCCCGGGTCACAGATACGCAGTATTTT. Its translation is CASSIDSRVTDTQYF.

The CDR3 spells CASRPTGINSPLHF. The CDR3 nucleotides read TGTGCCAGCAGACCGACAGGGATTAATTCACCCCTCCACTTT. This chain uses TRBV7-2 with TRBJ1-6; 7 positions match TRBD1. The CDR3 sequence is 14 residues long. CDR1 SGHTA and CDR2 FQGNSA come from the germline V gene. V shed 6 bases and J 6 bases; nucleotides not matched to a gene: 5.